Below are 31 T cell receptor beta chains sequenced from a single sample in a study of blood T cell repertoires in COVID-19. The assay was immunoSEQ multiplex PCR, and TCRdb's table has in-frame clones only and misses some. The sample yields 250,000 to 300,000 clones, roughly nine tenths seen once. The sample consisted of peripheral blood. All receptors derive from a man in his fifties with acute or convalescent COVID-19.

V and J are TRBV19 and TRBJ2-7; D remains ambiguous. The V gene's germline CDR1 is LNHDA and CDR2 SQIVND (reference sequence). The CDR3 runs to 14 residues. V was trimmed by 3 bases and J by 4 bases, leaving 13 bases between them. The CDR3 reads CASSIQQSTYEQYF. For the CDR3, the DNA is TGTGCCAGTAGTATCCAACAGTCAACTTACGAGCAGTACTTC.

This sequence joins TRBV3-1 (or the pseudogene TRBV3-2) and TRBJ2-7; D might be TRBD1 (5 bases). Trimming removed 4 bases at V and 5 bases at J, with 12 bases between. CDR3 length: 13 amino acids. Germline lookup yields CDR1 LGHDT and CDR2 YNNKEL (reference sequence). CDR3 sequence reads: CASSLRSGHEQYF. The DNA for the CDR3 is TGTGCCAGCAGCCTCCGGTCAGGGCACGAGCAGTACTTC.

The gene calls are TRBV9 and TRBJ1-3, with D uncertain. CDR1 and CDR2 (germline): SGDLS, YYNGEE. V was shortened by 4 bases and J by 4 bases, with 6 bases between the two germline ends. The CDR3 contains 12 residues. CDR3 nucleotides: TGTGCCAGCAGCCTTCCCGGAAACACCATATATTTT. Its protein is CASSLPGNTIYF. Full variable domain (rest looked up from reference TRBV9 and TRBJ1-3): DSGVTQTPKHLITATGQRVTLRCSPRSGDLSVYWYQQSLDQGLQFLIQYYNGEERAKGNILERFSAQQFPDLHSELNLSSLELGDSALYFCASSLPGNTIYFGEGSWLTVV.

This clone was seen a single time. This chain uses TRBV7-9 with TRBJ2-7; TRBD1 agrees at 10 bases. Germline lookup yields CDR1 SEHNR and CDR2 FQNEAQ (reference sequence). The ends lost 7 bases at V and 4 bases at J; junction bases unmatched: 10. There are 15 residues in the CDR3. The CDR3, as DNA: TGTGCCAGCACCGCCCCCGGGACAGGGGTTTACGAGCAGTACTTC. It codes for CASTAPGTGVYEQYF.

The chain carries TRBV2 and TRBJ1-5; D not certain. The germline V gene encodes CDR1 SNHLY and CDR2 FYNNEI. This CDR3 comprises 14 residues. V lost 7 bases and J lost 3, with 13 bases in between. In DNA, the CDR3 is TGTGCCAGCAAGGCGGGGAGGCTCAATCAGCCCCAGCATTTT. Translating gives CASKAGRLNQPQHF.

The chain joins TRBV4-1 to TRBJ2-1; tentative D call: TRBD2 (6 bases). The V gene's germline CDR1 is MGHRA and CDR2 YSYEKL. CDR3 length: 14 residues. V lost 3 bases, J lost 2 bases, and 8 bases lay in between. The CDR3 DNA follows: TGCGCCAGCAGCCATAGCGGTACCTACAATGAGCAGTTCTTC. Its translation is CASSHSGTYNEQFF.

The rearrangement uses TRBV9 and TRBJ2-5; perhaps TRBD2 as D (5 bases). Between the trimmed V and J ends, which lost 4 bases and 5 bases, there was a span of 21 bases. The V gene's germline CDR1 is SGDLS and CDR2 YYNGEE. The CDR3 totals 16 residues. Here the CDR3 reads CASSRFTGISSETQYF. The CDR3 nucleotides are TGTGCCAGCAGCCGCTTCACCGGGATCAGCAGCGAGACCCAGTACTTC.

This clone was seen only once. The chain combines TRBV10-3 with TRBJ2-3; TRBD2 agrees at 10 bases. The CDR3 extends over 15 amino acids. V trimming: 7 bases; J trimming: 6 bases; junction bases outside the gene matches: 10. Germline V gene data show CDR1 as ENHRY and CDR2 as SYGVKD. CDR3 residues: CAIMKSGGAKDTQYF. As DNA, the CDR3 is TGTGCCATCATGAAAAGCGGGGGGGCCAAGGATACGCAGTATTTT.

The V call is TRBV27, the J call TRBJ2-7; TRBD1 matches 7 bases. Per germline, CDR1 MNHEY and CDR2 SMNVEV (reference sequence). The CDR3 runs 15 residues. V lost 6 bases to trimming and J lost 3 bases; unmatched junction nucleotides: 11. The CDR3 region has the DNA TGTGCCAGCAGCCCTGCTGGGACAGCGATCTACGAGCAGTACTTC. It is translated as CASSPAGTAIYEQYF.

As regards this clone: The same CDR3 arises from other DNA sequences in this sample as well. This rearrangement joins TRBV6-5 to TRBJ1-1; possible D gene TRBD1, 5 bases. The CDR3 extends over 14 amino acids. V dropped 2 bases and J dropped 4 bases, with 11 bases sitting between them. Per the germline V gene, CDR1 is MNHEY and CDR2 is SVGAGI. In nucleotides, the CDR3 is TGTGCCAGCAGTTACCCAGGGCGCGGCACTGAAGCTTTCTTT. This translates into CASSYPGRGTEAFF.

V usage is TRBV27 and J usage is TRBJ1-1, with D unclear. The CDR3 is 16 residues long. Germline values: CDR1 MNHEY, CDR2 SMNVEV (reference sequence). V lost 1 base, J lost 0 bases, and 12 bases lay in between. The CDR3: CASSLWPARMNTEAFF. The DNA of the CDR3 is TGTGCCAGCAGTTTATGGCCAGCCAGGATGAACACTGAAGCTTTCTTT.

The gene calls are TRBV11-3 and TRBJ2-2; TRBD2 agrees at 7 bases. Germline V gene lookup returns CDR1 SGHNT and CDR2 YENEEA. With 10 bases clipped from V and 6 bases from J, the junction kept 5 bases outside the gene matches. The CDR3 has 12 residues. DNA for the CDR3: TGTGCCATCCGGGGGGTGGCCGGGGAGCTGTTTTTT. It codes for CAIRGVAGELFF.

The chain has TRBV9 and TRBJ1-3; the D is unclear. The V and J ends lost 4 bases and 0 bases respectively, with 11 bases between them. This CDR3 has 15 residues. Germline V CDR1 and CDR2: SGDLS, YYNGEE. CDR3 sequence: CASSPTGSSGNTIYF. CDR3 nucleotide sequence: TGTGCCAGCAGCCCGACCGGGAGCTCTGGAAACACCATATATTTT.

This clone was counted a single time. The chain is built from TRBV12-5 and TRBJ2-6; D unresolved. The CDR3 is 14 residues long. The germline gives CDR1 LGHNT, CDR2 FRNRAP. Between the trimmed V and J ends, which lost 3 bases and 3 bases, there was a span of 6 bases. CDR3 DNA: TGTGCTAGTGGTTTAGAGGTTGGGGCCAACGTCCTGACTTTC. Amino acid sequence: CASGLEVGANVLTF.

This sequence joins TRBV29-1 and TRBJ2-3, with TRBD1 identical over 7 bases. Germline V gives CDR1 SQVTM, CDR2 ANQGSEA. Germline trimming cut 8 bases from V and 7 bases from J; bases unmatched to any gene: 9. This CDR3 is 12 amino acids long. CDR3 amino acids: CSSAGGRNTQYF. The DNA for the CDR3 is TGCAGCTCGGCAGGGGGTAGGAATACGCAGTATTTT.

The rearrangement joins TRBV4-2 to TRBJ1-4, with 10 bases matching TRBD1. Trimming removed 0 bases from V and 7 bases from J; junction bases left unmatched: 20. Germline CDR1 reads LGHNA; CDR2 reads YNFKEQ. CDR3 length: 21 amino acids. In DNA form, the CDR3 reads TGTGCCAGCAGCCAAGATCGAGGGGGGACAGGGGAAATTGGGTTTCGTGAAAAACTGTTTTTT. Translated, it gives CASSQDRGGTGEIGFREKLFF.

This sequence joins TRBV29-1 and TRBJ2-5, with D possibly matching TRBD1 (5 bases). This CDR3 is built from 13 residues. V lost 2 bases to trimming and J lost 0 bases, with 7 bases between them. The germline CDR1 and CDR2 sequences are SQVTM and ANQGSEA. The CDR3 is CSVESGYQETQYF. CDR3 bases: TGCAGCGTTGAATCAGGGTACCAAGAGACCCAGTACTTC.

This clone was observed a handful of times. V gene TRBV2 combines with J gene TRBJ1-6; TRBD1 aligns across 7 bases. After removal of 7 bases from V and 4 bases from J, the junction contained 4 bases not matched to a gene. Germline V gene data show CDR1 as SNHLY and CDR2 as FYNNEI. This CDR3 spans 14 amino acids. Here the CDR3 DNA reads TGTGCCAGCACCGGGACAGTATATAATTCACCCCTCCACTTT. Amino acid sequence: CASTGTVYNSPLHF.

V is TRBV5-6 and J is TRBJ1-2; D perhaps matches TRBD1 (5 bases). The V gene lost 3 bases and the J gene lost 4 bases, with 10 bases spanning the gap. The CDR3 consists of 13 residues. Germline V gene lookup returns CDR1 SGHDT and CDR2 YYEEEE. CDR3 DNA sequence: TGTGCCAGCAGCTCCCCCGGGGGCTATGGCTACACCTTC. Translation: CASSSPGGYGYTF.

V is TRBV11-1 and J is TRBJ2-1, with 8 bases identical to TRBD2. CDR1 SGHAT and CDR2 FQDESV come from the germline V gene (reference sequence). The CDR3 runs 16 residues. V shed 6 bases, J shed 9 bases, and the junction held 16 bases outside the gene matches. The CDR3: CASSTTRGGIGSEQFF. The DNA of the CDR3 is TGTGCCAGCAGTACCACTCGGGGGGGAATAGGGAGTGAGCAGTTCTTC.

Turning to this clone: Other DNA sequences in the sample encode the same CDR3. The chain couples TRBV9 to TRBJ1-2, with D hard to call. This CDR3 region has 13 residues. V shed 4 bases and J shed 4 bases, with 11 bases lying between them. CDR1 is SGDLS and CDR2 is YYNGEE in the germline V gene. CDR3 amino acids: CASSPSGSYGYTF. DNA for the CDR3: TGTGCCAGCAGCCCCAGCGGGAGCTATGGCTACACCTTC. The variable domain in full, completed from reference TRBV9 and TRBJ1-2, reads DSGVTQTPKHLITATGQRVTLRCSPRSGDLSVYWYQQSLDQGLQFLIQYYNGEERAKGNILERFSAQQFPDLHSELNLSSLELGDSALYFCASSPSGSYGYTFGSGTRLTVV.

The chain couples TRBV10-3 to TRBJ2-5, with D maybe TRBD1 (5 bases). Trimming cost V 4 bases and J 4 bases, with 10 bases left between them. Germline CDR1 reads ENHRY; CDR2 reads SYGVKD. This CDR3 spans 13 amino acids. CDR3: CAISVRQGETQYF. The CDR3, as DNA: TGTGCCATCAGTGTCCGGCAGGGAGAGACCCAGTACTTC.

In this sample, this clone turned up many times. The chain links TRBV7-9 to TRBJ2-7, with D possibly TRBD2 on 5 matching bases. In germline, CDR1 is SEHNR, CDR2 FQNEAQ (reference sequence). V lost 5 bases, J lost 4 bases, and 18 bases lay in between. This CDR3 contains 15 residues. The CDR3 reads CASSPRRTMGYEQYF. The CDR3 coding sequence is TGTGCCAGCAGCCCAAGGAGGACGATGGGATACGAGCAGTACTTC.

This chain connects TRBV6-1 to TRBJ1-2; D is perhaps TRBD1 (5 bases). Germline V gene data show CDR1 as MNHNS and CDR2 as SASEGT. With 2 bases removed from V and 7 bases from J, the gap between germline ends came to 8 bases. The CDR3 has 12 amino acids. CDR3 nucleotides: TGTGCCAGCAGTGAACAAGGGGCTGGCTACACCTTC. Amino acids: CASSEQGAGYTF.

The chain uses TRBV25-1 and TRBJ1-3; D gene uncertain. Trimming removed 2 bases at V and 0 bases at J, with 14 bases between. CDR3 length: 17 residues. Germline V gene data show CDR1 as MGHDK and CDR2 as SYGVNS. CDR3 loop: CASSELSPRRSGNTIYF. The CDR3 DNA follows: TGTGCCAGCAGTGAACTTTCTCCCAGGCGCTCTGGAAACACCATATATTTT.

This CDR3 reads CASSLQGAQYF. DNA of the CDR3: TGCGCCAGCAGCTTACAGGGTGCGCAGTACTTC. The chain employs TRBV5-1 and TRBJ2-7, with D perhaps matching TRBD1 (6 bases). The CDR3 is 11 amino acids. V lost 2 bases and J 9 bases, leaving 9 bases between the germline ends. The germline V gene has CDR1 SGHRS and CDR2 YFSETQ.

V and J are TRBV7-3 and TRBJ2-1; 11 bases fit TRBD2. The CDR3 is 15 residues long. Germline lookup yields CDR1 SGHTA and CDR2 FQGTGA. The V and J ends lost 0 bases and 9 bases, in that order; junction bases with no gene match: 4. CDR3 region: CASSLTGLAGGEQFF. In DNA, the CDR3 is TGTGCCAGCAGCTTAACTGGCCTAGCGGGGGGTGAGCAGTTCTTC.

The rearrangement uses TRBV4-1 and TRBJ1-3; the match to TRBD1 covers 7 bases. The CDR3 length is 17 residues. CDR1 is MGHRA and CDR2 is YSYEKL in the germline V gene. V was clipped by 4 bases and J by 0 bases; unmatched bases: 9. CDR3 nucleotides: TGCGCCAGCAGCCTCACAGGGGCCCGGTCCTCTGGAAACACCATATATTTT. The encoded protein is CASSLTGARSSGNTIYF.

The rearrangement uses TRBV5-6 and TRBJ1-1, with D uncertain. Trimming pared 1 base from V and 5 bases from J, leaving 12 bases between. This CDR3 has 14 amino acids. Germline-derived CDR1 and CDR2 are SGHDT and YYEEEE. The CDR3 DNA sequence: TGTGCCAGCAGCTTGCGAGGCCCGGGGACTGAAGCTTTCTTT. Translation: CASSLRGPGTEAFF.

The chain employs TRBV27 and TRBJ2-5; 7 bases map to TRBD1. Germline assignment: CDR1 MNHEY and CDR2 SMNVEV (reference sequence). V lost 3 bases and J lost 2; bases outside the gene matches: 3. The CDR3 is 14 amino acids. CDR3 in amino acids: CASSLTGPQETQYF. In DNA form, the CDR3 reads TGTGCCAGCAGTTTGACAGGGCCTCAAGAGACCCAGTACTTC.

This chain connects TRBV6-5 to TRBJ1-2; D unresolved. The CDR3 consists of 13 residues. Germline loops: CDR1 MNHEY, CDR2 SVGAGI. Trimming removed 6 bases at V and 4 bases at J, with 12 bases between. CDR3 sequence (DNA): TGTGCCAGCAGCCCCGCCGAGTCCTATGGCTACACCTTC. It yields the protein CASSPAESYGYTF.